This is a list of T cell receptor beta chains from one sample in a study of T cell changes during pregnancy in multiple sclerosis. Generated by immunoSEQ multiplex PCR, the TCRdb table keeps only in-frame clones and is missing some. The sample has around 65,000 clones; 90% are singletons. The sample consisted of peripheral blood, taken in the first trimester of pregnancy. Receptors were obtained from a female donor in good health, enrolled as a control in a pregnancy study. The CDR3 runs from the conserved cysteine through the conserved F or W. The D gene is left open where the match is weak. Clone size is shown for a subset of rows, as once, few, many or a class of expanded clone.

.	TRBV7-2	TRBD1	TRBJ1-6	TGTGCCAGCAGCTTAGCAGGGACAGTAACGAATTCACCCCTCCACTTT	CASSLAGTVTNSPLHF
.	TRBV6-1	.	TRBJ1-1	TGTGCCAGCAGTGACAGGTCGAACACTGAAGCTTTCTTT	CASSDRSNTEAFF
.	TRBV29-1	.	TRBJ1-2	TGCAGCGTTCTCGGGATCCCGCGGGCAATCGGCTACACCTTC	CSVLGIPRAIGYTF
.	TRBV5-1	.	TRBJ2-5	TGCGCCAGCAGCTTCGGAGACCGACAAGAGACCCAGTACTTC	CASSFGDRQETQYF
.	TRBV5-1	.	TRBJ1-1	TGCGCCAGCAGCTTGGCCCCAGAGAACACTGAAGCTTTCTTT	CASSLAPENTEAFF
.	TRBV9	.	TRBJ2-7	TGTGCCAGCAGCCGGGGAGGCCAGAGGAGTTACGAGCAGTACTTC	CASSRGGQRSYEQYF
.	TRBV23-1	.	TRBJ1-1	TGCGCCAGCAGTCAATCGATAGCCAGGGTGAACACTGAAGCTTTCTTT	CASSQSIARVNTEAFF
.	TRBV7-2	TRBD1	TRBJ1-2	TGTGCCAGCAGCTCGGACAGGGGATATGGCTACACCTTC	CASSSDRGYGYTF
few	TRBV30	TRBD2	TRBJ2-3	TGTGCCTGGAGTGTGCTAGCGGGGGGCCCCCCCTATTTT	CAWSVLAGGPPYF
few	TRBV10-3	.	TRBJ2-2	TGTGCCATCAAGGGGGACCTGAACACCGGGGAGCTGTTTTTT	CAIKGDLNTGELFF
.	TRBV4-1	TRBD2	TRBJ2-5	TGCGCCAGCAGCCAAGGGACTAGCGAGTCGGAGACCCAGTACTTC	CASSQGTSESETQYF
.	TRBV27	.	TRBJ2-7	TGTGCCAGCAGTTTAAAGGCTCTGCGGGGCGAGCAGTACTTC	CASSLKALRGEQYF
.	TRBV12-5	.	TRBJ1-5	TGTGCTAGTGGTTTGGAACGGAGCAATCAGCCCCAGCATTTT	CASGLERSNQPQHF
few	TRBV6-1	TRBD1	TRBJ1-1	TGTGCCAGCAGTAAAGCCCGACAGGGTAGTTTGAACACTGAAGCTTTCTTT	CASSKARQGSLNTEAFF
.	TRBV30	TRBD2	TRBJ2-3	TGTGCCTGGGCTACTAGCGGGGGGGCGGATACGCAGTATTTT	CAWATSGGADTQYF
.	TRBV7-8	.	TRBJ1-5	TGTGCCAGCAGCTTAGTGCCGACTCCTAATAGCAATCAGCCCCAGCATTTT	CASSLVPTPNSNQPQHF
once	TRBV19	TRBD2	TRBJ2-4	TGTGCCAGTAGTATACTAGCGGGAAGGGTTGGTCGGGCCAAAAACATTCAGTACTTC	CASSILAGRVGRAKNIQYF
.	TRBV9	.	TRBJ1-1	TGTGCCAGCAGCGAGACCGACAGGCCGAACACTGAAGCTTTCTTT	CASSETDRPNTEAFF
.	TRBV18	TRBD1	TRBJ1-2	TGTGCCAGCTCACCAAGGGACAGGGACTATGGCTACACCTTC	CASSPRDRDYGYTF
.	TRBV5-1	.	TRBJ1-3	TGCGCCAGCAGCTTGGGACCCAGCCGGAGCTCTGGAAACACCATATATTTT	CASSLGPSRSSGNTIYF
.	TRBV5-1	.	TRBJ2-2	TGCGCCAGCAGCTTGGCCGCAGGGAACACCGGGGAGCTGTTTTTT	CASSLAAGNTGELFF
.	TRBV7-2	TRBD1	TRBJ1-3	TGTGCCAGCAGCTTGGGACAGACCTCTGGAAACACCATATATTTT	CASSLGQTSGNTIYF
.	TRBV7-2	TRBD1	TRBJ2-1	TGTGCCAGCAGCTTAGAGGGGGCGGCAGGGGGCTTCTATGAGCAGTTCTTC	CASSLEGAAGGFYEQFF
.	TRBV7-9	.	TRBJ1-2	TGTGCCAGCACCGCAAGTGGGGCCAACTATGGCTACACCTTC	CASTASGANYGYTF
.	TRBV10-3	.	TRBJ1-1	TGTGCCATCAGAGGAATCGGGGGGGGAAAATCGACTGAAGCTTTCTTT	CAIRGIGGGKSTEAFF
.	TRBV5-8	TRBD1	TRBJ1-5	TGTGCCAGCTCCCCTGGGACAGAAGCAGGTCAGCCCCAGCATTTT	CASSPGTEAGQPQHF
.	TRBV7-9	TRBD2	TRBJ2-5	TGTGCCAGCAGCTTAGCCGCGACTAGCGGTCAAGAGACCCAGTACTTC	CASSLAATSGQETQYF
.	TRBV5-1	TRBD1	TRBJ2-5	TGCGCCAGCAGCTCTCGGGACAGCCAAGAGACCCAGTACTTC	CASSSRDSQETQYF
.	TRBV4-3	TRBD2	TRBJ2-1	TGCGCCAGCAGCTGGACTAGCGGGAGGGGGAATGAGCAGTTCTTC	CASSWTSGRGNEQFF
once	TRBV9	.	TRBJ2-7	TGTGCCAGCACCGGGTTTTACCACGAGCAGTACTTC	CASTGFYHEQYF
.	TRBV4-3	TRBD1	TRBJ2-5	TGCGCCAGCAGCCCCTACAGGGGGGAAGAGACCCAGTACTTC	CASSPYRGEETQYF